Presented here are 30 T cell receptor beta chains from one specimen sequenced in a study of blood T cells in healthy people across ages. Primers used in a second PCR of roughly 6 to 12 cycles were a sample-barcoded 5' primer and a J-beta primer mix. MiXCR was run by TCRdb on the 5' RACE reads, yielding one entry per CDR3 protein. The sample carries about 290,000 distinct CDR3 sequences, roughly 26% recorded once. Sequencing was carried out using blood. The origin of the receptors is a woman aged 70-85 years in good health.

The chain links TRBV5-1 to TRBJ2-1, with TRBD2 matching over 12 bases. Germline values: CDR1 SGHRS, CDR2 YFSETQ. J lost 3 bases, V lost 4 bases, and 5 bases had no gene match. The CDR3 loop spans 16 amino acids. The CDR3 DNA reads TGCGCCAGCAGCCAGGGGACTAGCGGGTACTACAATGAGCAGTTCTTC. Translated: CASSQGTSGYYNEQFF.

The chain has TRBV7-8 and TRBJ1-1; TRBD1 agrees at 11 bases. This CDR3 is 16 amino acids long. Germline V gene data show CDR1 as SGHVS and CDR2 as FQNEAQ. V gave up 3 bases and J gave up 5 bases; unmatched junction bases: 8. CDR3 loop: CASSFKAGTGGTEAFF. CDR3 bases: TGTGCCAGCAGCTTTAAAGCTGGGACAGGGGGGACTGAAGCTTTCTTT.

This clonotype was seen a few times. The CDR3 DNA sequence: TGTGCCAGCAGATTAATCGGCGAGGGTTCACCCCTCCACTTT. Amino acid sequence: CASRLIGEGSPLHF. The V gene is TRBV6-5, the J gene TRBJ1-6; D unclear. The V end was cut by 6 bases, the J end by 9 bases, with 15 bases between. CDR1 is MNHEY and CDR2 is SVGAGI in the germline V gene. The CDR3 spans 14 residues.

This clonotype was detected only a few times. Here the CDR3 reads CSSRGTTKAQYF. The CDR3 coding sequence is TGCAGCTCTCGGGGGACCACCAAGGCCCAGTACTTC. This rearrangement joins TRBV29-1 to TRBJ2-1; D may be TRBD2 (6 bases). The J call is uncertain, as TRBJ2-5 better fits the DNA end. Germline V gives CDR1 SQVTM, CDR2 ANQGSEA. The CDR3 sequence is 12 residues long.

V usage is TRBV6-2 or TRBV6-3 and J usage is TRBJ1-4; 8 bases agree with TRBD1. After removal of 6 bases from V and 10 bases from J, the junction contained 4 bases not matched to a gene. In germline, CDR1 is MNHEY, CDR2 SVGEGT. This CDR3 has 12 residues. DNA of the CDR3: TGTGCCAGCAGGAGGACAGGGAGAAAACTGTTTTTT. It yields the protein CASRRTGRKLFF.

The sample holds many counts of this clonotype. The rearrangement links TRBV2 to TRBJ2-1; 11 bases align to TRBD2. The germline gives CDR1 SNHLY, CDR2 FYNNEI. V lost 5 bases and J lost 5; bases outside the gene matches: 5. The CDR3 loop spans 15 amino acids. The CDR3 DNA follows: TGTGCCAGCAGTCTTGGACTAGCGGGTAACAATGAGCAGTTCTTC. It codes for CASSLGLAGNNEQFF.

The genes are TRBV6-1 and TRBJ2-5; TRBD2 matches at 12 bases. The CDR3 has 17 residues. Germline lookup yields CDR1 MNHNS and CDR2 SASEGT. With V trimmed by 6 bases and J by 7 bases, 15 bases remained unmatched. The CDR3 loop reads CASRIKPGTSGRGTQYF. The CDR3 DNA reads as TGTGCCAGCAGAATAAAACCGGGGACTAGCGGGCGGGGGACCCAGTACTTC.

V usage is TRBV6-2 or TRBV6-3 and J usage is TRBJ1-2; 8 bases line up with TRBD1. Looked up from germline, CDR1 is MNHEY and CDR2 is SVGEGT. The CDR3 is made up of 13 amino acids. V was clipped by 9 bases and J by 4 bases; unmatched bases: 7. CDR3 protein: CASYTGTGYGYTF. Written as DNA, the CDR3 is TGTGCCAGTTATACCGGGACAGGCTATGGCTACACCTTC.

This clonotype was detected only a few times. The J gene is TRBJ1-4, the V gene TRBV2, with 10 nucleotides matching TRBD1. The ends lost 9 bases at V and 8 bases at J; junction bases unmatched: 9. CDR3 length: 14 residues. The germline CDR1 and CDR2 sequences are SNHLY and FYNNEI. The CDR3 sequence is CASRSGTGEEKLFF. The CDR3 DNA reads TGTGCCAGTAGATCCGGGACAGGGGAGGAAAAACTGTTTTTT.

The sample holds a few counts of this clonotype. The V and J genes are TRBV28 and TRBJ2-1; D may correspond to TRBD1 or TRBD2 (5 bases each). CDR3 length: 14 amino acids. Germline V lookup: CDR1 MDHEN, CDR2 SYDVKM. V lost 7 bases and J lost 10, with 20 bases in between. The CDR3 bases are TGTGCCAGCAATCTGGTGGGGGTGGGGCGAGAGCAGTTCTTC. This encodes CASNLVGVGREQFF.

A remark on this clonotype: Because the CDR3 is missing its conserved closing phenylalanine or tryptophan, this is likely a read error. This sequence joins TRBV7-2 and TRBJ2-7; D may be TRBD1 (5 bases). This CDR3 spans 15 amino acids. CDR1 is SGHTA, CDR2 FQGNSA, per germline. V shed 2 bases and J shed 7 bases, with 18 bases lying between them. The CDR3 DNA reads TGTGCCAGCAGCTTATATCAGGGCGGTTTTATGGAGCAGTACCTC. It codes for CASSLYQGGFMEQYL.

This clonotype came up a few times. The chain uses TRBV20-1 and TRBJ2-5; the match to TRBD1 covers 7 bases. The J call may be mistaken, given a closer DNA end match to TRBJ2-7. In germline, CDR1 is DFQATT, CDR2 SNEGSKA (reference sequence). The CDR3 is made up of 13 amino acids. Here the CDR3 reads CSVLDRDLYEQYF. The CDR3 coding sequence is TGCAGTGTTTTAGACAGGGACCTCTACGAGCAGTACTTC.

This clonotype turned up a few times. J is TRBJ1-2 and V is TRBV6-1; D might be TRBD1 (5 bases). Germline values: CDR1 MNHNS, CDR2 SASEGT. The CDR3 has 11 residues. V lost 6 bases and J 6 bases, leaving 8 bases between the germline ends. For the CDR3, the DNA is TGTGCCAGCAGCCCCAGGGATGGCTACACCTTC. Amino acids: CASSPRDGYTF.

This clonotype was observed a handful of times. The chain uses TRBV28 and TRBJ2-1, with 8 nucleotides matching TRBD2. There are 18 residues in the CDR3. V lost 4 bases, J lost 7 bases, and 18 bases stayed unmatched. Germline V gives CDR1 MDHEN, CDR2 SYDVKM. The CDR3 protein is CASSSSGNSGIFRNEQFF. In DNA form, the CDR3 reads TGTGCCAGCAGTTCCTCGGGCAATAGCGGGATATTCCGAAATGAGCAGTTCTTC.

The V and J genes are TRBV5-6 and TRBJ2-3, with TRBD2 matching 11 bases. CDR3 size: 17 residues. V shed 3 bases, J shed 8 bases, and the junction held 14 bases outside the gene matches. Germline V gene data show CDR1 as SGHDT and CDR2 as YYEEEE. CDR3 residues: CASSSSGLAGRSGTQYF. The CDR3 bases are TGTGCCAGCAGCTCCTCCGGACTAGCGGGTCGCTCCGGTACGCAGTATTTT. The complete variable domain, with remaining parts taken from reference TRBV5-6 and TRBJ2-3, reads DAGVTQSPTHLIKTRGQQVTLRCSPKSGHDTVSWYQQALGQGPQFIFQYYEEEERQRGNFPDRFSGHQFPNYSSELNVNALLLGDSALYLCASSSSGLAGRSGTQYFGPGTRLTVL.

This clonotype was detected only a few times. The chain is built from TRBV27 and TRBJ2-5, with 7 bases matching TRBD2. V gave up 6 bases and J gave up 4 bases; unmatched junction bases: 11. This CDR3 is 15 amino acids long. In germline, CDR1 is MNHEY, CDR2 SMNVEV (reference sequence). The CDR3 is CASSQIGGRAETQYF. The CDR3 region has the DNA TGTGCCAGCAGCCAAATTGGGGGGAGGGCAGAGACCCAGTACTTC.

This clonotype has a handful of counts. The chain combines TRBV21-1 with TRBJ2-7; the tabulated D call, TRBD1, remains unverified against the DNA. TRBV21-1 is designated a pseudogene. The CDR3 runs 17 residues. The CDR3 coding sequence is TGTGCCAGCAGCAAAAAGGCCGACAGGGGCCTTCTCTACGAGCAGTACTTC. This codes for CASSKKADRGLLYEQYF.

A few counts support this clonotype. J is TRBJ2-5 and V is TRBV4-1; 8 nucleotides match TRBD2. The length of the CDR3 is 16 residues. The germline V gene has CDR1 MGHRA and CDR2 YSYEKL. The J segment lost 2 bases and the V segment lost 0 bases, leaving 5 bases of the junction unmatched. The CDR3 DNA follows: TGCGCCAGCAGCCAAGATGAGACTAGCGAGCAAGAGACCCAGTACTTC. Translation gives CASSQDETSEQETQYF.

This chain links TRBV7-3 with TRBJ2-5; the D is unclear. Germline lookup yields CDR1 SGHTA and CDR2 FQGTGA. CDR3 length: 15 residues. Trimming left V 1 base short and J 4 bases short, with 13 bases between. The CDR3 sequence is CASSLNTGLGETQYF. The CDR3 DNA sequence: TGTGCCAGCAGCTTAAATACGGGCCTAGGAGAGACCCAGTACTTC.

Concerning this clonotype itself: This likely comes from a read error, as the CDR3 has no conserved phenylalanine or tryptophan at its end. The genes are TRBV6-6 and TRBJ2-1; 11 bases align to TRBD1. Germline V gives CDR1 MNHNY, CDR2 SVGAGI (reference sequence). This CDR3 comprises 14 residues. Losses at the gene ends were 4 bases for V and 9 bases for J; bases not matched to a gene: 5. CDR3 residues: CASSWGQGVSEQFL. The CDR3 DNA reads TGTGCCAGCAGTTGGGGACAGGGGGTGAGTGAGCAGTTCCTC.

This chain uses TRBV7-2 with TRBJ2-7; TRBD2 matches at 9 bases. Per the germline V gene, CDR1 is SGHTA and CDR2 is FQGNSA. Germline trimming cut 5 bases from V and 5 bases from J; bases unmatched to any gene: 13. CDR3 length: 16 residues. The CDR3, as DNA: TGTGCCAGCAGCACGTTCGGCGCGGGAGGGAGCAACGAGCAGTACTTC. Its protein product is CASSTFGAGGSNEQYF.

This clonotype was counted a few times. This may be a read error, as it is one base from a much larger clone. The rearrangement uses TRBV29-1 and TRBJ1-2; D is perhaps TRBD1 (6 bases). CDR1 is SQVTM, CDR2 ANQGSEA, per germline. This CDR3 region has 13 residues. The CDR3 DNA follows: TGCAGCGTCCTTCCTGGGGGCCACTATGGCTACGCCTTC. Amino acid sequence: CSVLPGGHYGYAF. The full variable domain, in which reference TRBV29-1 and TRBJ1-2 provide the parts outside the CDR3, is SAVISQKPSRDICQRGTSLTIQCQVDSQVTMMFWYRQQPGQSLTLIATANQGSEATYESGFVIDKFPISRPNLTFSTLTVSNMSPEDSSIYLCSVLPGGHYGYAFGSGTRLTVV.

This clonotype was seen a few times. The chain combines TRBV2 with TRBJ1-4; 7 nucleotides line up with TRBD1. The V gene's germline CDR1 is SNHLY and CDR2 FYNNEI. This CDR3 is 14 amino acids long. With V trimmed by 8 bases and J by 8 bases, 11 bases remained unmatched. The CDR3 spells CASGRQGIREKLFF. CDR3 DNA: TGTGCCAGCGGGAGACAGGGAATTAGGGAAAAACTGTTTTTT.

This chain connects TRBV29-1 to TRBJ1-1, with D perhaps matching TRBD1 (5 bases). The CDR3 spans 15 residues. Germline values: CDR1 SQVTM, CDR2 ANQGSEA. V lost 1 base and J lost 4, with 16 bases in between. CDR3 loop: CSVEATGGGATEAFF. The CDR3 DNA sequence: TGCAGCGTTGAAGCAACCGGAGGAGGGGCCACTGAAGCTTTCTTT.

This clonotype was detected ten times or more. The V gene is TRBV29-1, the J gene TRBJ2-2; weak D call: TRBD1 (5 bases). The V gene's germline CDR1 is SQVTM and CDR2 ANQGSEA. V gave up 2 bases and J gave up 4 bases, with 14 bases separating them. This CDR3 has 15 amino acids. The CDR3 nucleotides read TGCAGCGTTGAAAGGCGCCAGGGCCTCACCGGGGAGCTGTTTTTT. Its protein product is CSVERRQGLTGELFF.

The chain has TRBV12-3 or TRBV12-4 and TRBJ2-3; D may be TRBD1 (5 bases). V lost 7 bases to trimming and J lost 10 bases, with 18 bases between them. This CDR3 is 13 amino acids long. CDR3 region: CASTLIGEGAQYF. The CDR3 coding sequence is TGTGCCAGCACGCTCATAGGGGAAGGAGCGCAGTATTTT.

V gene TRBV12-3 or TRBV12-4 combines with J gene TRBJ2-7; weak D call: TRBD2 (5 bases). Trimming shortened V by 2 bases and J by 3 bases, and 8 bases separated the two germline ends. The CDR3 totals 13 residues. The CDR3 DNA sequence: TGTGCCAGCAGTTTATCCGGGATCTACGAGCAGTACTTC. This translates into CASSLSGIYEQYF.

This sequence joins TRBV29-1 and TRBJ2-7, with D possibly TRBD2 on 6 matching bases. The V gene lost 6 bases and the J gene lost 8 bases, with 14 bases spanning the gap. This CDR3 comprises 11 residues. Germline assignment: CDR1 SQVTM and CDR2 ANQGSEA. CDR3 nucleotide sequence: TGCAGCGTGGGGTCTAGCGTTAAGCAGTACTTC. Translation gives CSVGSSVKQYF.

The chain combines TRBV3-1 with TRBJ1-5, with D uncertain. The CDR3 length is 14 residues. The ends were cut back, 2 bases at V and 3 bases at J, with 8 bases in the middle. In germline, CDR1 is LGHDT, CDR2 YNNKEL (reference sequence). CDR3 nucleotides: TGTGCCAGCAGCCAAAACTTGGACAATCAGCCCCAGCATTTT. Residues: CASSQNLDNQPQHF.

In its sample, this clonotype was seen many times. The J gene is TRBJ2-7, the V gene TRBV4-3, with TRBD1 matching over 9 bases. V was clipped by 0 bases and J by 6 bases; unmatched bases: 6. This CDR3 comprises 15 residues. Looked up from germline, CDR1 is LGHNA and CDR2 is YSLEER. The CDR3 sequence: CASSQEPGQGFEQYF. The CDR3 nucleotides read TGCGCCAGCAGCCAAGAACCGGGACAGGGATTCGAGCAGTACTTC.